This T cell receptor (beta chain) was found in a study of PD-1 blockade in classical Hodgkin lymphoma. Exposure to brentuximab vedotin varied, and each patient had relapsed following autologous stem cell transplantation. Study-wide results and caveats: Complete responders had baseline diversity similar to newly diagnosed patients. TCR diversity rose significantly by C4D1 in CD4+ but not CD8+ cells.

Of note for this clone: The antigen is not known.

Method: immunoSEQ multiplex PCR; TCRdb's copy keeps in-frame clones and lacks some. The sample carries nearly 55,000 clones, 81% recorded once. Germline V gene data show CDR1 as SEHNR and CDR2 as FQNEAQ (reference sequence). Trimming removed 5 bases from V and 6 bases from J, with 19 bases in between. The CDR3 length is 15 residues. Sequences were derived from peripheral blood mononuclear cells (PBMCs), sampled at baseline. The chain recombines TRBV7-9 with TRBJ1-2; D call uncertain. This TCR derives from a human donor with classical Hodgkin lymphoma. This chain's CDR3 is CASSLTGGGPDGYTF. DNA for the CDR3: TGTGCCAGCAGCCTCACGGGAGGAGGGCCAGATGGCTACACCTTC.